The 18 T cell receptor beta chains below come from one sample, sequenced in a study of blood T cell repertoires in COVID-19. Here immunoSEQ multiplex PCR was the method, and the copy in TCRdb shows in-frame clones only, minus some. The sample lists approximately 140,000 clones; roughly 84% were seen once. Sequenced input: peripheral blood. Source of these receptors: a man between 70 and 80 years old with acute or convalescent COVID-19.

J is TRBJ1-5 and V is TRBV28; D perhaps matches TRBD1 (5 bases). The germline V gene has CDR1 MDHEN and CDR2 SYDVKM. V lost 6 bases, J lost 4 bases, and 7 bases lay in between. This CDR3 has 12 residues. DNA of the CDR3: TGTGCCAGCAGCGGGGGAAATCAGCCCCAGCATTTT. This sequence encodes CASSGGNQPQHF.

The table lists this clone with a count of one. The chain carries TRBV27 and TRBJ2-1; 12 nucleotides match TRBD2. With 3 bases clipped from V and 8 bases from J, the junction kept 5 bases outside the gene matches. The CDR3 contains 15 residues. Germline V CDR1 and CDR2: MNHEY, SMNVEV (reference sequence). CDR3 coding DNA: TGTGCCAGCAGTTTTTCTAGCGGGGGGGCCTATGAGCAGTTCTTC. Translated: CASSFSSGGAYEQFF.

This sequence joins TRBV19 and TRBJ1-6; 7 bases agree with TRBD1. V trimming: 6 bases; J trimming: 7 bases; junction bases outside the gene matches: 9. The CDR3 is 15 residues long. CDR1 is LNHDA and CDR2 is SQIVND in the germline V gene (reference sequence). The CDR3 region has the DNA TGTGCCAGTAGCCACTTAGGGACAGCGAATTCACCCCTCCACTTT. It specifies CASSHLGTANSPLHF.

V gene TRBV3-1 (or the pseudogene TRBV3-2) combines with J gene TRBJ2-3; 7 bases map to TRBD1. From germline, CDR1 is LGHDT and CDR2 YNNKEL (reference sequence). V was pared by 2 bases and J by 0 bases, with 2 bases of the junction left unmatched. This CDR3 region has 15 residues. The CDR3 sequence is CASSQRGQSTDTQYF. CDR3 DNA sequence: TGTGCCAGCAGCCAACGGGGACAGAGCACAGATACGCAGTATTTT.

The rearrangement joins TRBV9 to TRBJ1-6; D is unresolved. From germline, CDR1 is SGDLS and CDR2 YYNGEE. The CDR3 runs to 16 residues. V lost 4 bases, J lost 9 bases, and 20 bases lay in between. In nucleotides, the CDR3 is TGTGCCAGCAGCCCCCGTTTGGAGGGTTGGAGTTCACCCCTCCACTTT. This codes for CASSPRLEGWSSPLHF. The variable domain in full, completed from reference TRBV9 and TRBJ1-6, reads DSGVTQTPKHLITATGQRVTLRCSPRSGDLSVYWYQQSLDQGLQFLIQYYNGEERAKGNILERFSAQQFPDLHSELNLSSLELGDSALYFCASSPRLEGWSSPLHFGNGTRLTVT.

CDR3 residues: CASVEVSGGQGYTF. The CDR3 coding sequence is TGTGCCAGCGTCGAGGTTTCAGGGGGCCAAGGCTACACCTTC. The V call is TRBV28, the J call TRBJ1-2; 8 bases are a match to TRBD1. V lost 8 bases to trimming and J lost 8 bases; unmatched junction nucleotides: 13. From germline, CDR1 is MDHEN and CDR2 SYDVKM. The CDR3 length is 14 residues.

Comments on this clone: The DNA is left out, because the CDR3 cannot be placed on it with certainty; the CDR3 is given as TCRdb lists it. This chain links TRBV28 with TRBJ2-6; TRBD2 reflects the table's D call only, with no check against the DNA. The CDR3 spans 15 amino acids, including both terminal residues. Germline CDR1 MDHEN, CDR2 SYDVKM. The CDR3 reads CASTSGSAGANVLTF.

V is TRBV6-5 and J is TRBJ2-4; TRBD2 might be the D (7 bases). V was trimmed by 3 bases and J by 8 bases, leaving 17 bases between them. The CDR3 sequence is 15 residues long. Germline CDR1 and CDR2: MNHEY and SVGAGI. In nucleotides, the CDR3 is TGTGCCAGCAGTTATAGGGGGGGCTTGAAGGACATTCAGTACTTC. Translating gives CASSYRGGLKDIQYF.

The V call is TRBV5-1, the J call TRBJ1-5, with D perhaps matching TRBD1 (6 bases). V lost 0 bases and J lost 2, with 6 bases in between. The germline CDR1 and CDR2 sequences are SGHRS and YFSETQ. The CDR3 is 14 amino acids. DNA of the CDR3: TGCGCCAGCAGCTTGGGGACAGGCAATCAGCCCCAGCATTTT. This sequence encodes CASSLGTGNQPQHF.

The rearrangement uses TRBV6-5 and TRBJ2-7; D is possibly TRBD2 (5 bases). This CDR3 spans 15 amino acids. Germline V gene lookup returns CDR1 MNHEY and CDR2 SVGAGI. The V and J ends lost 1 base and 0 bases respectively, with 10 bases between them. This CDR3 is CASSYFFGDSYEQYF. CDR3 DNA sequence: TGTGCCAGCAGTTACTTCTTCGGGGACTCCTACGAGCAGTACTTC.

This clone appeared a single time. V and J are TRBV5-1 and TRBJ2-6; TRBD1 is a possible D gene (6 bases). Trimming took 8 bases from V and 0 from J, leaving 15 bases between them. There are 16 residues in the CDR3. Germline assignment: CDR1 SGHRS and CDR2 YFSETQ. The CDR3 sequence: CASATGSSSGANVLTF. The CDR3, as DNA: TGCGCCAGTGCAACAGGGTCGTCCTCTGGGGCCAACGTCCTGACTTTC.

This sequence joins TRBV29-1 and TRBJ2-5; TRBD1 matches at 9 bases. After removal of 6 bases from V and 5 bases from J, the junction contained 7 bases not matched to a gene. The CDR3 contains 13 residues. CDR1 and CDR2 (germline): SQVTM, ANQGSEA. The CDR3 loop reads CSVDRGGTETQYF. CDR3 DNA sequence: TGCAGCGTCGACAGGGGGGGCACTGAGACCCAGTACTTC.

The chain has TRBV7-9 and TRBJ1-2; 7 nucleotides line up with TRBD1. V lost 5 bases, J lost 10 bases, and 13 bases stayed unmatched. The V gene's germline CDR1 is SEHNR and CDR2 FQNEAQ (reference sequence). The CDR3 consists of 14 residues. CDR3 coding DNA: TGTGCCAGCAGCGGTGGAGGGACAGAATTTGACTACACCTTC. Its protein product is CASSGGGTEFDYTF.

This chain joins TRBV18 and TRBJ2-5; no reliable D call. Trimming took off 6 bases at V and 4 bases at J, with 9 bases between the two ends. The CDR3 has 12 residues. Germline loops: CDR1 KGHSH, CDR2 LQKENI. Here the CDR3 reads CASSPPSETQYF. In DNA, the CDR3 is TGTGCCAGCTCTCCTCCGTCAGAGACCCAGTACTTC.

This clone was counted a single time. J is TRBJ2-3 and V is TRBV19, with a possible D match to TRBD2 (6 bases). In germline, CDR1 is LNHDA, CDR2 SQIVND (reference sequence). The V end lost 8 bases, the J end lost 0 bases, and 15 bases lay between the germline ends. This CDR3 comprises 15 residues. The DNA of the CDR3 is TGTGCCAGTGCTTATGGCGGGACTAGCACAGATACGCAGTATTTT. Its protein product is CASAYGGTSTDTQYF.

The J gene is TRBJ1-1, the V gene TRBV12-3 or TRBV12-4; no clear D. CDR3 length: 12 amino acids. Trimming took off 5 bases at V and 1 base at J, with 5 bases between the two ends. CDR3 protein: CASSPQNTEAFF. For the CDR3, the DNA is TGTGCCAGCAGTCCCCAGAACACTGAAGCTTTCTTT.

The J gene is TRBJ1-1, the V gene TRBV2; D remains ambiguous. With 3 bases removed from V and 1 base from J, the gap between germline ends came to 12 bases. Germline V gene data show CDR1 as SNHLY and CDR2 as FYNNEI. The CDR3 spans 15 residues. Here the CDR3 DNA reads TGTGCCAGCAGTGATAGGCAGGCCGGGAACACTGAAGCTTTCTTT. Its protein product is CASSDRQAGNTEAFF.

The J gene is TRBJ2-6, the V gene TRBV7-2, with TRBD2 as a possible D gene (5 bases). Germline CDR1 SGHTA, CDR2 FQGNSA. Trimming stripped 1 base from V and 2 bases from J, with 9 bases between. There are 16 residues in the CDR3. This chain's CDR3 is CASSLVTGTGANVLTF. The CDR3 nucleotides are TGTGCCAGCAGCTTAGTTACGGGGACTGGGGCCAACGTCCTGACTTTC.